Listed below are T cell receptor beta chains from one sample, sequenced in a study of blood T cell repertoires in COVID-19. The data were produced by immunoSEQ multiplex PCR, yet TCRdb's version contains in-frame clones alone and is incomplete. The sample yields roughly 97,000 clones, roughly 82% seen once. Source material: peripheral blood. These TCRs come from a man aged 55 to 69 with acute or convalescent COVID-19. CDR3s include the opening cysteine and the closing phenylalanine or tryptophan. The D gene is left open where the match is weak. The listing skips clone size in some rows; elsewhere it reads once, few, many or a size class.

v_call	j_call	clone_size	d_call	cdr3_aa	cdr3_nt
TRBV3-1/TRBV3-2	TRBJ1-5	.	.	CASSQDQRRQPQHF	TGTGCCAGCAGCCAAGATCAGAGGAGACAGCCCCAGCATTTT
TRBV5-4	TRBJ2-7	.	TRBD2	CASSPNTGTTYEQYF	TGTGCCAGCAGCCCAAACACCGGGACTACCTACGAGCAGTACTTC
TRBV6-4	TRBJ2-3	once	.	CASSDPGGSDTQYF	TGTGCCAGCAGCGACCCTGGCGGGTCAGATACGCAGTATTTT
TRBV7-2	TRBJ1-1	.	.	CASSFRGAEAFF	TGTGCCAGCAGCTTCAGGGGTGCTGAAGCTTTCTTT
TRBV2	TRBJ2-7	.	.	CASSDPQDTDYEQYF	TGTGCCAGCAGTGACCCACAGGACACTGACTACGAGCAGTACTTC
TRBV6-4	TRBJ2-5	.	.	CASNQAGGPYQETQYF	TGTGCCAGCAACCAGGCCGGGGGTCCGTACCAAGAGACCCAGTACTTC
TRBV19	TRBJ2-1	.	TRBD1	CASSTTSGTGSREQFF	TGTGCCAGTAGTACGACCTCCGGGACAGGGTCGCGTGAGCAGTTCTTC
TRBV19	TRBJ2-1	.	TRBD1	CASSTSTGGVPYNEQFF	TGTGCCAGTAGTACCTCGACAGGGGGCGTACCCTACAATGAGCAGTTCTTC
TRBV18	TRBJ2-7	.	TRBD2	CASSPGTSGSWRFYEQYF	TGTGCCAGCTCACCTGGGACTAGCGGGAGCTGGAGGTTTTACGAGCAGTACTTC
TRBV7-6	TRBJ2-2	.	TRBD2	CASSPRLAGDAGELFF	TGTGCCAGCAGCCCACGACTAGCGGGAGACGCCGGGGAGCTGTTTTTT
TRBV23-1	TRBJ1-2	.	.	CASSLIRGNGYTF	TGCGCCAGCAGTCTTATCCGGGGGAATGGCTACACCTTC
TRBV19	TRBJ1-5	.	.	CATHGTGTSNQPQHF	TGTGCCACCCACGGTACAGGGACAAGCAATCAGCCCCAGCATTTT
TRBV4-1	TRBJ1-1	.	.	CASSQEEGTSTEAFF	TGCGCCAGCAGCCAAGAGGAGGGTACTTCGACTGAAGCTTTCTTT
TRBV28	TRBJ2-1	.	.	CASDGGSYNEQFF	TGTGCCAGCGACGGCGGCTCCTACAATGAGCAGTTCTTC
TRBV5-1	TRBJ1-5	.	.	CASSATGNQPQHF	TGCGCCAGCAGCGCCACGGGCAATCAGCCCCAGCATTTT
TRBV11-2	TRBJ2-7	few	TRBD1	CASSLAPGQSYEQYF	TGTGCCAGCAGCTTAGCCCCGGGACAGTCCTACGAGCAGTACTTC
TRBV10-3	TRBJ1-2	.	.	CAISQGLGPYGYTF	TGTGCCATCAGCCAGGGGCTGGGTCCGTATGGCTACACCTTC
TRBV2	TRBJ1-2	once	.	CASSPRMTGYGYTF	TGTGCCAGCAGTCCCCGGATGACGGGCTATGGCTACACCTTC
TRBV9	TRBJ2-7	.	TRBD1	CASSEGQPQAYEQYF	TGTGCCAGCAGCGAGGGACAGCCTCAGGCCTACGAGCAGTACTTC
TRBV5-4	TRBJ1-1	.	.	CASSLPGRFGMNTEAFF	TGTGCCAGCAGCTTGCCAGGGCGGTTTGGTATGAACACTGAAGCTTTCTTT
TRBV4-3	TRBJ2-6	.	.	CASSQRGSGANVLTF	TGCGCCAGCAGCCAACGGGGCTCTGGGGCCAACGTCCTGACTTTC
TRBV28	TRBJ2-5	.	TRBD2	CASSRPGLVETQYF	TGTGCCAGCAGTCGACCGGGACTAGTAGAGACCCAGTACTTC
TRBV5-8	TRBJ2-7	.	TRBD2	CASSRGEGTYEQYF	TGTGCCAGCAGCCGGGGGGAGGGGACCTACGAGCAGTACTTC
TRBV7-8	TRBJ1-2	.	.	CASSLTGTRGYGYTF	TGTGCCAGCAGCTTAACTGGAACCCGAGGTTATGGCTACACCTTC
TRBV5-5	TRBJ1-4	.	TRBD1	CASSGMGQIGKLFF	TGTGCCAGCAGCGGGATGGGACAGATTGGAAAACTGTTTTTT
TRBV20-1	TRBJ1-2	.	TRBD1	CSAGDRYGYTF	TGCAGTGCCGGGGACAGATATGGCTACACCTTC
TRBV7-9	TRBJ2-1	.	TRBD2	CASSDISSGGRNNEQFF	TGTGCCAGCAGCGATATCTCTAGCGGGGGAAGGAACAATGAGCAGTTCTTC
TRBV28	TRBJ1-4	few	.	CAHARGVTNEKLFF	TGTGCCCACGCTAGAGGCGTGACTAATGAAAAACTGTTTTTT
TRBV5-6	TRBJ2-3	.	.	CASSLDPTSTDTQYF	TGTGCCAGCAGCTTGGACCCCACTAGCACAGATACGCAGTATTTT
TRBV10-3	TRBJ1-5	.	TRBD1	CAISGTGGNQPQHF	TGTGCCATCAGTGGGACAGGGGGCAATCAGCCCCAGCATTTT
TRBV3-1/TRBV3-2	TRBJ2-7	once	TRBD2	CASSVGLAGVVEQYF	TGTGCCAGCAGCGTTGGACTAGCGGGGGTTGTCGAGCAGTACTTC
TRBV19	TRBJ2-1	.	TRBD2	CASSIVRSTSGNYNEQFF	TGTGCCAGTAGTATAGTCCGTTCCACTAGCGGGAACTACAATGAGCAGTTCTTC
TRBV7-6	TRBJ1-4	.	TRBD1	CASSLTGTDEKLFF	TGTGCCAGCAGCTTGACCGGGACAGATGAAAAACTGTTTTTT
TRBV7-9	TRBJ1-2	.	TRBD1	CASSLIGQDGYTF	TGTGCCAGCAGCTTAATCGGACAGGATGGCTACACCTTC
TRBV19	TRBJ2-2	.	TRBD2	CASSIAGAGELFF	TGTGCCAGTAGTATTGCGGGAGCCGGGGAGCTGTTTTTT
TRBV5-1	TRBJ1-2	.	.	CASSSGTSYGYTF	TGCGCCAGCAGCTCCGGGACAAGCTATGGCTACACCTTC
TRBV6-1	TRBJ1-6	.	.	CASSEIDRNNSPLHF	TGTGCCAGCAGTGAAATCGACAGAAATAATTCACCCCTCCACTTT
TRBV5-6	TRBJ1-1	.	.	CASSLGWRAVRAFF	TGTGCCAGCAGCTTGGGATGGAGGGCGGTTCGAGCTTTCTTT
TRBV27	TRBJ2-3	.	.	CASSRTQGNTQYF	TGTGCCAGCAGTCGCACACAGGGTAATACGCAGTATTTT